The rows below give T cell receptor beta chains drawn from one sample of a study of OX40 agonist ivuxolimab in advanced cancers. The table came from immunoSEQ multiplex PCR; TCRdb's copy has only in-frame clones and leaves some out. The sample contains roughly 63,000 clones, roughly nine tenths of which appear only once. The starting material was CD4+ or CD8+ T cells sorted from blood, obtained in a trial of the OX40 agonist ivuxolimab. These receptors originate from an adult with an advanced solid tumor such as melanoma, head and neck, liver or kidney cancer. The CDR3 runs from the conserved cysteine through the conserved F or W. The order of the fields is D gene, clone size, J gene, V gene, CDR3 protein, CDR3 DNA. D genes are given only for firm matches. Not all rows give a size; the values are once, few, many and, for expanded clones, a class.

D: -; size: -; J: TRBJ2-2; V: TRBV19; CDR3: CASIDDIGELFF; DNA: TGTGCCAGTATCGACGACATCGGGGAGCTGTTTTTT
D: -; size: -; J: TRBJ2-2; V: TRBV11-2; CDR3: CASSPRFGQATGELFF; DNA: TGTGCCAGCAGCCCTCGGTTTGGGCAAGCCACCGGGGAGCTGTTTTTT
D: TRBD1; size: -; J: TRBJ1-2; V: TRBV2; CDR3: CASSETQGAIYYGYTF; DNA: TGTGCCAGCAGTGAAACTCAGGGGGCGATTTACTATGGCTACACCTTC
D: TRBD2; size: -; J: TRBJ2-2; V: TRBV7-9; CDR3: CASSGSLAGDTGELFF; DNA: TGTGCCAGCAGCGGGTCACTAGCGGGAGACACCGGGGAGCTGTTTTTT
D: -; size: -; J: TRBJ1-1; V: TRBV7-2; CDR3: CASSFDTLNTEAFF; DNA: TGTGCCAGCAGCTTCGACACGTTGAACACTGAAGCTTTCTTT
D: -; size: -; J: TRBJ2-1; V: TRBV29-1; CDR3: CSVEGNNEQFF; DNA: TGCAGCGTTGAGGGTAACAATGAGCAGTTCTTC
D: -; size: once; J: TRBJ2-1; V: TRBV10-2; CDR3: CASKNNEQFF; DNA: TGCGCCAGTAAAAACAATGAGCAGTTCTTC
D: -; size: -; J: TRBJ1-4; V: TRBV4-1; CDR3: CASSQEGGDGEKLFF; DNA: TGCGCCAGCAGCCAAGAAGGGGGAGATGGTGAAAAACTGTTTTTT
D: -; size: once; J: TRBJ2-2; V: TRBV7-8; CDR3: CASSSTVLGTGELFF; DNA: TGTGCCAGCAGCAGCACCGTATTAGGCACCGGGGAGCTGTTTTTT
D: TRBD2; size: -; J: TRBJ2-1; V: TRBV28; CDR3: CASSLLSLAGTDEQFF; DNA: TGTGCCAGCAGTTTATTAAGTCTAGCGGGAACGGATGAGCAGTTCTTC